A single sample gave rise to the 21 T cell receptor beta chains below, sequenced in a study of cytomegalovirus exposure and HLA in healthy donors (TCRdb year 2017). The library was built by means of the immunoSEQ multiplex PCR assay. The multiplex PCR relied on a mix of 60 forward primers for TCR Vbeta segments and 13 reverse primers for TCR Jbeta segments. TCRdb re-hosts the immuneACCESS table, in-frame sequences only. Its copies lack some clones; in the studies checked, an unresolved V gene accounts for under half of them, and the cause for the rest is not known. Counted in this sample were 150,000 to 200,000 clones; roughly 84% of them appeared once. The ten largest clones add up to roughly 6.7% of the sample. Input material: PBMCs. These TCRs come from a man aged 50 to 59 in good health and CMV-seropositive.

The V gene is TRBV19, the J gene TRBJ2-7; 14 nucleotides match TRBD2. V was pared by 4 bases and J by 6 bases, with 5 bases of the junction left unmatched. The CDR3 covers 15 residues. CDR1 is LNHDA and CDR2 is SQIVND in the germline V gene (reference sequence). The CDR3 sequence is CASSKGLAGVLEQYV. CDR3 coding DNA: TGTGCCAGTAGTAAGGGACTAGCGGGAGTTCTCGAGCAGTACGTC.

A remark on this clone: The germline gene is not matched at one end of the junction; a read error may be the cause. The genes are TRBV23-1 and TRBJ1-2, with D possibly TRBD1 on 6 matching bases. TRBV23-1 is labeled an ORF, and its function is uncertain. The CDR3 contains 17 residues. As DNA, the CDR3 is TGCGCCAGCAATCAAAAGGAGAAGCCCAAGGCAGGGGATGGCTACACCTTC. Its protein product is CASNQKEKPKAGDGYTF.

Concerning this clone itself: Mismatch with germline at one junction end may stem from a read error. For the CDR3, the DNA is TGTTCCAGCAGCCTGACCGGGACAGGGAGCACAGATACGCAGTATTTT. Its translation is CSSSLTGTGSTDTQYF. J is TRBJ2-3 and V is TRBV7-9, with 9 bases that match TRBD1. The CDR3 loop spans 16 amino acids. Germline CDR1 and CDR2: SEHNR and FQNEAQ (reference sequence).

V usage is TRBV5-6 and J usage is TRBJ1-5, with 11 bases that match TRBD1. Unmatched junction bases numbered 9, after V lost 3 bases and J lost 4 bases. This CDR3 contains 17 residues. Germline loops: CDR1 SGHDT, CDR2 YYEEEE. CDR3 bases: TGTGCCAGCAGCTCCGGACAGGGGGCCTTACAAAATCAGCCCCAGCATTTT. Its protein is CASSSGQGALQNQPQHF.

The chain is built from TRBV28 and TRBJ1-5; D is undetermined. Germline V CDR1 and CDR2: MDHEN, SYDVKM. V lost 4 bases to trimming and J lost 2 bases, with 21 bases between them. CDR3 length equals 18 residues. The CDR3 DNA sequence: TGTGCCAGCAGTTCGACCCGGGCTTCCCTGGGAGGCAATCAGCCCCAGCATTTT. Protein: CASSSTRASLGGNQPQHF. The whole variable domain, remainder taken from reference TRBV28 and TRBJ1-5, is DVKVTQSSRYLVKRTGEKVFLECVQDMDHENMFWYRQDPGLGLRLIYFSYDVKMKEKGDIPEGYSVSREKKERFSLILESASTNQTSMYLCASSSTRASLGGNQPQHFGDGTRLSIL.

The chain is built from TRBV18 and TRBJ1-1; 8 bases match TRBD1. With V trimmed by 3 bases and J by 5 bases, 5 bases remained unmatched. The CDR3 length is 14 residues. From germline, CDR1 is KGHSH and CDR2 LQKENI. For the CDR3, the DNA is TGTGCCAGCTCACCCGGACAGGGTATTACTGAAGCTTTCTTT. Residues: CASSPGQGITEAFF.

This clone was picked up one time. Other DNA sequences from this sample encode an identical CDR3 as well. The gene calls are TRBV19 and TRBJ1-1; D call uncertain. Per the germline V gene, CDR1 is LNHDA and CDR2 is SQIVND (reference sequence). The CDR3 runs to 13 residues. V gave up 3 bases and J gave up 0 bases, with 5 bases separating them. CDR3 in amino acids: CASSISLNTEAFF. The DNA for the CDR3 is TGTGCCAGTAGTATTTCCTTGAACACTGAAGCTTTCTTT.

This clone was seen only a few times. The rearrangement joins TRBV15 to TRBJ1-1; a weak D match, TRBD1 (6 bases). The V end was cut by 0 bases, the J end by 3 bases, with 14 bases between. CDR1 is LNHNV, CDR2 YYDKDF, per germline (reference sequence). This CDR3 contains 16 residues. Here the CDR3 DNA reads TGTGCCACCAGCAGAGACTTTAGGCAGGGGTACACTGAAGCTTTCTTT. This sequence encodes CATSRDFRQGYTEAFF.

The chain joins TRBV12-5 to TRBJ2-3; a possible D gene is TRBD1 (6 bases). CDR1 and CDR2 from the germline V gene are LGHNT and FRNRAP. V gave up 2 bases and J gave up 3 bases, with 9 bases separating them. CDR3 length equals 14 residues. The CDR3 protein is CASGLQGLTDTQYF. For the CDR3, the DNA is TGTGCTAGTGGTTTGCAGGGGTTAACAGATACGCAGTATTTT.

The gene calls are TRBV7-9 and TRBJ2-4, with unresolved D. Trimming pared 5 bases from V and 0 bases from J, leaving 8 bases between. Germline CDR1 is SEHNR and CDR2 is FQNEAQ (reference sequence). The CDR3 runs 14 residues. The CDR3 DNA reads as TGTGCCAGCAGCGGTATCGGAGCCAAAAACATTCAGTACTTC. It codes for CASSGIGAKNIQYF. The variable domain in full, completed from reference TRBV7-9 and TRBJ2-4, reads DTGVSQNPRHKITKRGQNVTFRCDPISEHNRLYWYRQTLGQGPEFLTYFQNEAQLEKSRLLSDRFSAERPKGSFSTLEIQRTEQGDSAMYLCASSGIGAKNIQYFGAGTRLSVL.

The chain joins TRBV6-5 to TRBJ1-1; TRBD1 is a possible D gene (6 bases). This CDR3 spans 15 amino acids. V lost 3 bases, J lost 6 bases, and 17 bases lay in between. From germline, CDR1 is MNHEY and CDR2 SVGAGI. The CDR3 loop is CASSYLGGRWAEAFF. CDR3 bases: TGTGCCAGCAGTTATCTTGGGGGCAGATGGGCTGAAGCTTTCTTT.

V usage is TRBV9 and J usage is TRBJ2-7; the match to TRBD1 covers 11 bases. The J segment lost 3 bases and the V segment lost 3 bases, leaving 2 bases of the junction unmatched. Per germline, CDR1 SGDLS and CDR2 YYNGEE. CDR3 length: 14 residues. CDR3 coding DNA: TGTGCCAGCAGCGCCGGGACAGGGGGCTACGAGCAGTACTTC. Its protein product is CASSAGTGGYEQYF. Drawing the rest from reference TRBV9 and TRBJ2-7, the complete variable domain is DSGVTQTPKHLITATGQRVTLRCSPRSGDLSVYWYQQSLDQGLQFLIQYYNGEERAKGNILERFSAQQFPDLHSELNLSSLELGDSALYFCASSAGTGGYEQYFGPGTRLTVT.

The CDR3 region is CASSAPGLAGVAGELFF. DNA of the CDR3: TGTGCCAGCTCCGCGCCGGGACTAGCGGGAGTGGCCGGGGAGCTGTTTTTT. The J gene is TRBJ2-2, the V gene TRBV18, with 14 bases that match TRBD2. There are 17 residues in the CDR3. Per germline, CDR1 KGHSH and CDR2 LQKENI. With 6 bases clipped from V and 6 bases from J, the junction kept 9 bases outside the gene matches.

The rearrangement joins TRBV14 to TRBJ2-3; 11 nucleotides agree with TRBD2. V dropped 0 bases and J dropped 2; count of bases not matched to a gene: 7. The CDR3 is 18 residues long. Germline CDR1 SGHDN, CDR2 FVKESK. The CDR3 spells CASSQDVRLAGSTDTQYF. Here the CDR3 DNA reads TGTGCCAGCAGCCAAGATGTTAGACTAGCGGGATCCACAGATACGCAGTATTTT.

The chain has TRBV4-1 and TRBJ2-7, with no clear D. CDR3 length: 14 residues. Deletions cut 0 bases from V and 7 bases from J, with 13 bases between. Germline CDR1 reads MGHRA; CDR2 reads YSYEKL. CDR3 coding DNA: TGCGCCAGCAGCCAAGATGGTGGATCTAGAGAGCAGTACTTC. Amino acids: CASSQDGGSREQYF.

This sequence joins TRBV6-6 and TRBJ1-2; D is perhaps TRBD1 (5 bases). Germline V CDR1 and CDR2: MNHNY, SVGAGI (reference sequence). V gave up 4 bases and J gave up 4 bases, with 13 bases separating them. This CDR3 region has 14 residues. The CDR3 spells CASSSGGGGYGYTF. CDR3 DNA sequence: TGTGCCAGCAGTTCCGGGGGGGGTGGCTATGGCTACACCTTC.

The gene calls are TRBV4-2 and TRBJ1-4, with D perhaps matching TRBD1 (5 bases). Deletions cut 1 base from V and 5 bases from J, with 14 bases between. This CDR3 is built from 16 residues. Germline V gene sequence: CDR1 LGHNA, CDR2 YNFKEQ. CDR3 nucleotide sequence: TGTGCCAGCAGCCAAGGGGTGCAGGGCCAGAATGAAAAACTGTTTTTT. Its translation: CASSQGVQGQNEKLFF.

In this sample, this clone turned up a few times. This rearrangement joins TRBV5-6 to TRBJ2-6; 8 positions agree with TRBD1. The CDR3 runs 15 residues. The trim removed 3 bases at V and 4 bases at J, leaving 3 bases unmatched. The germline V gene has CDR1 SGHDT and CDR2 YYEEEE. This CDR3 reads CASSYRGSGANVLTF. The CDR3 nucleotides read TGTGCCAGCAGCTACAGGGGGTCCGGGGCCAACGTCCTGACTTTC.

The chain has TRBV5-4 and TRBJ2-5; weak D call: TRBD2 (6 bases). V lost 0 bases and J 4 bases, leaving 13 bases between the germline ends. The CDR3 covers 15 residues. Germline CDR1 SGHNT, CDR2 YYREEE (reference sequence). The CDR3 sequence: CASSLVGEVLETQYF. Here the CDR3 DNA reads TGTGCCAGCAGCTTGGTCGGGGAGGTATTAGAGACCCAGTACTTC.

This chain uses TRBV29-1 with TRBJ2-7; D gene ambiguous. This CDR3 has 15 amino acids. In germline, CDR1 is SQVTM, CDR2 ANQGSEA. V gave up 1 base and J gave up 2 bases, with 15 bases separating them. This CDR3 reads CSVEVRVAKTYEQYF. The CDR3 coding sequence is TGCAGCGTTGAAGTGAGAGTCGCCAAGACCTACGAGCAGTACTTC.

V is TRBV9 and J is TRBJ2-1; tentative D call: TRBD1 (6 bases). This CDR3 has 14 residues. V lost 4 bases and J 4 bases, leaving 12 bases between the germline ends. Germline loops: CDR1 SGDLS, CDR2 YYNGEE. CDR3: CASSLRQDYNEQFF. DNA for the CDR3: TGTGCCAGCAGCCTACGACAGGATTACAATGAGCAGTTCTTC.